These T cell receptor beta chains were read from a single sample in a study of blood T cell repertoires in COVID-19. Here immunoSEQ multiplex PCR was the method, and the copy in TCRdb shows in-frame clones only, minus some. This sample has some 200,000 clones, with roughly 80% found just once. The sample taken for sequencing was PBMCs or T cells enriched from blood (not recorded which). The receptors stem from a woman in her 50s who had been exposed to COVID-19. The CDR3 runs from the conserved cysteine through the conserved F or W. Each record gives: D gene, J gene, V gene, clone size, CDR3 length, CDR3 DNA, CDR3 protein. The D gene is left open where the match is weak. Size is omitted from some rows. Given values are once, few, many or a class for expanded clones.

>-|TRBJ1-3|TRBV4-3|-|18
TGCGCCAGCAGCCAAGATCGGCAGGGTTCGGGTTCTGGAAACACCATATATTTT
CASSQDRQGSGSGNTIYF
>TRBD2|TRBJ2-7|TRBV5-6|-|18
TGTGCCAGCAGCTCTAGAGGTAGCGGGGGGGCAGTAACCTACGAGCAGTACTTC
CASSSRGSGGAVTYEQYF
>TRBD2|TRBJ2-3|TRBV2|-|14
TGTGCCAGCATCGGACTAGCCCCCACAGATACGCAGTATTTT
CASIGLAPTDTQYF
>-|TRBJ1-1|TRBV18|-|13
TGTGCCAGCTCACCTACAGATCTAAAGAAAGCTTTCTTT
CASSPTDLKKAFF
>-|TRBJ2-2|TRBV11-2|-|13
TGTGCCAGCAAATACATTTGGTTAGGGGAGCTGTTTTTT
CASKYIWLGELFF
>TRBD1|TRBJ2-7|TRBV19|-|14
TGTGCCAGTAGTGCTCGACAGGGGCCCTACGAGCAGTACTTC
CASSARQGPYEQYF
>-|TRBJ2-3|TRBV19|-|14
TGTGCCAGTAGTATAGATTCCGCGACAGATACGCAGTATTTT
CASSIDSATDTQYF
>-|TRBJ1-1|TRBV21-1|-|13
TGTGCCAGCACAAGCAAAGCGAACACTGAAGCTTTCTTT
CASTSKANTEAFF
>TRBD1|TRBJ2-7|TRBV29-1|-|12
TGCAGCGTTGAGGACAGGGGATACGAGCAGTACTTC
CSVEDRGYEQYF
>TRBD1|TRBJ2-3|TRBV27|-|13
TGTGCCAGCAGTCTGCAGGGGGTAGATACGCAGTATTTT
CASSLQGVDTQYF
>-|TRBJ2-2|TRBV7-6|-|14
TGTGCCAGCAGCAGAGACAGGCCCACCGGGGAGCTGTTTTTT
CASSRDRPTGELFF
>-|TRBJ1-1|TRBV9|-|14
TGTGCCAGCAGCGTAGACCCGTCCGCGGCTGAAGCTTTCTTT
CASSVDPSAAEAFF
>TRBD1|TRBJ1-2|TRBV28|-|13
TGTGCCAGCATGACAGGGGCCGTCTATGGCTACACCTTC
CASMTGAVYGYTF
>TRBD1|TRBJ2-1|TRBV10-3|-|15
TGTGCCATCAGTACCAGACAGGGTACCCACAATGAGCAGTTCTTC
CAISTRQGTHNEQFF
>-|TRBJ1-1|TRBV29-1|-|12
TGCAGCGTTTGCACCAGTGACACTGAAGCTTTCTTT
CSVCTSDTEAFF
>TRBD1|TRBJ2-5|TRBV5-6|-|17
TGTGCCAGCAGCGATCCTCCGGGACAGGGAACTACGGAGACCCAGTACTTC
CASSDPPGQGTTETQYF
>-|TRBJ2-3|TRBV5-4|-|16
TGTGCCAGCAGCCCCGGGGTAGGAGGAACTGGCGATACGCAGTATTTT
CASSPGVGGTGDTQYF
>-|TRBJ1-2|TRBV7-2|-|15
TGTGCCAGCAGCCCTAGGCGGTTACCGTGGGGCGGCTACACCTTC
CASSPRRLPWGGYTF
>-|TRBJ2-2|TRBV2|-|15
TGTGCCAGCAGTGTGGTGGCTAGCAGAACCGGGGAGCTGTTTTTT
CASSVVASRTGELFF
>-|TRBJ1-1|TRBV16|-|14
TGTGCCAGCAGCTCCACTCCTGAGAACACTGAAGCTTTCTTT
CASSSTPENTEAFF
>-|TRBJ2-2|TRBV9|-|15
TGTGCCAGCAGCCCCCGAGGCGGCCCCACCGGGGAGCTGTTTTTT
CASSPRGGPTGELFF
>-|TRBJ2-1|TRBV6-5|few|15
TGTGCCAGCACCCCAGGGCCACTCTCCTACAATGAGCAGTTCTTC
CASTPGPLSYNEQFF
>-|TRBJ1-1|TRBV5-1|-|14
TGCGCCAGCAGCTTGGAAGGGGTAGACACTGAAGCTTTCTTT
CASSLEGVDTEAFF
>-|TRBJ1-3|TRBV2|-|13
TGTGCCAGCAGGGGGACTGCTGGAAACACCATATATTTT
CASRGTAGNTIYF
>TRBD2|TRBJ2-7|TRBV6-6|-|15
TGTGCCAGCAGTTACGAGGGCGGGGGTGGCTACGAGCAGTACTTC
CASSYEGGGGYEQYF
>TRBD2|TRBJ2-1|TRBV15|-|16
TGTGCCACCAGCAGAGATCAAGGCGGGGGAGTGGATGAGCAGTTCTTC
CATSRDQGGGVDEQFF
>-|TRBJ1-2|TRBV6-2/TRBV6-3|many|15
TGTGCCAGCAGTTACACCCGACAGTCTGGCTATGGCTACACCTTC
CASSYTRQSGYGYTF